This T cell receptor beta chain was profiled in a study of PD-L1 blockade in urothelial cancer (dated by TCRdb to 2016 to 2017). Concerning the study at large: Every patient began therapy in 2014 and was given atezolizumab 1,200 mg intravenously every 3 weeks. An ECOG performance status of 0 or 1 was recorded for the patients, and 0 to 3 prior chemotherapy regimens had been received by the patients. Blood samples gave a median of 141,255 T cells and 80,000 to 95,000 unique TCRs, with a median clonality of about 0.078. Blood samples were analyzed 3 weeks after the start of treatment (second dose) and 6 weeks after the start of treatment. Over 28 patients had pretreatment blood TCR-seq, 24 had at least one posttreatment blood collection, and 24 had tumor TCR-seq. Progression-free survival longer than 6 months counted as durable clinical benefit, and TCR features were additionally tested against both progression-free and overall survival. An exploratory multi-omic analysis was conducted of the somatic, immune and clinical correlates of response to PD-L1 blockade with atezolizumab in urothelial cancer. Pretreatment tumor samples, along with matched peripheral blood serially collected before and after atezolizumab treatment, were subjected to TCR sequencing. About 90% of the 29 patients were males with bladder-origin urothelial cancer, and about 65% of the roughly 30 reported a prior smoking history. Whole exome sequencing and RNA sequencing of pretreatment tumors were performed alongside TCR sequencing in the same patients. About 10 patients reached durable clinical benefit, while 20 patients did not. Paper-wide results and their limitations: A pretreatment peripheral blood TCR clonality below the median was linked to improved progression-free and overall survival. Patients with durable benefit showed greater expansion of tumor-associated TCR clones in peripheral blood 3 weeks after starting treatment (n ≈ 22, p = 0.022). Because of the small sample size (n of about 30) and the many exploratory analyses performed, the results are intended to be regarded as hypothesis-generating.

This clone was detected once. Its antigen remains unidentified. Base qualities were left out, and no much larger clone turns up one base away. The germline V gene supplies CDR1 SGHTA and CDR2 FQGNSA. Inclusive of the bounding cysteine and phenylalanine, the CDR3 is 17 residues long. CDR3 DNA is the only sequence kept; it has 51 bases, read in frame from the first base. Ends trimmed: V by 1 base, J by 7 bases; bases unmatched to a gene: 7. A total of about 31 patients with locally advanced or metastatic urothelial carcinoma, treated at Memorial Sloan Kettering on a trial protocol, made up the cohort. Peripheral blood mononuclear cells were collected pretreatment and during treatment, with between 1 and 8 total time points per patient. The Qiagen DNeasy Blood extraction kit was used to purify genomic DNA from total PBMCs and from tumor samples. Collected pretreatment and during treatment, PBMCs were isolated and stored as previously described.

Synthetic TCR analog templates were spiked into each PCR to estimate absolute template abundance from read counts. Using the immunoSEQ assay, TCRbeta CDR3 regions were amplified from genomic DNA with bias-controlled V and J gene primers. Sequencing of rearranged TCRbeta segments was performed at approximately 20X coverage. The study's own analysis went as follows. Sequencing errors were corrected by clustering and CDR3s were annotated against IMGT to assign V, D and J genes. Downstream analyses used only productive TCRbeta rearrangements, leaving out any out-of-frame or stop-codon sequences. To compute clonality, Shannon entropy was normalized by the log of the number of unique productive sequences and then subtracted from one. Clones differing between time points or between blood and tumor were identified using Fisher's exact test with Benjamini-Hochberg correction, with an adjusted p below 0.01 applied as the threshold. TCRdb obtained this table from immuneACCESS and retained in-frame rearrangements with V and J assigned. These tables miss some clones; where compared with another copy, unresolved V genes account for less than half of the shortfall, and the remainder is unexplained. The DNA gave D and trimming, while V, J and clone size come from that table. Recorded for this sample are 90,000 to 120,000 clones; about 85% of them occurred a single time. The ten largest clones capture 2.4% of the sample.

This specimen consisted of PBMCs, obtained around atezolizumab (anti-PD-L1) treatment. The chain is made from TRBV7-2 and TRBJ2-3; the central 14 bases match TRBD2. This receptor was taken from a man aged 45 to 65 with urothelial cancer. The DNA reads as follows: TGTGCCAGCAGCTTAGTTGCTGGGACTAGCGGGAGCAATACGCAGTATTTT. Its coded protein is CASSLVAGTSGSNTQYF.